Shown below are 22 T cell receptor beta chains from a single sample sequenced in a study of shared clonotypes between healthy human individuals. The method was immunoSEQ multiplex PCR; TCRdb's version includes in-frame clones alone and lacks a portion of them. The data show over a million clones, with around 78% seen just once and roughly 0.65% held by the top ten. The source material was memory CD4+ T cells from PBMCs. The subset was: CD45RA-negative fraction. The receptors come from a man between 18 and 29 years old in good health. Some clones in this sample may be carry-over from other donors' samples.

CDR3: CASGGAYNSPLHF. The CDR3 nucleotides read TGTGCCTCCGGGGGGGCCTATAATTCACCCCTCCACTTT. The chain joins TRBV30 to TRBJ1-6; the D gene is possibly TRBD1 (5 bases). CDR3 length: 13 amino acids. Per the germline V gene, CDR1 is GTSNPN and CDR2 is SVGIG (reference sequence). Trimming removed 7 bases from V and 2 bases from J, with 9 bases in between. Drawing the rest from reference TRBV30 and TRBJ1-6, the complete variable domain is SQTIHQWPATLVQPVGSPLSLECTVEGTSNPNLYWYRQAAGRGLQLLFYSVGIGQISSEVPQNLSASRPQDRQFILSSKKLLLSDSGFYLCASGGAYNSPLHFGNGTRLTVT.

The chain links TRBV7-9 to TRBJ2-3, with 7 bases identical to TRBD2. Germline V CDR1 and CDR2: SEHNR, FQNEAQ (reference sequence). V shed 3 bases and J 2 bases; nucleotides not matched to a gene: 11. The CDR3 is made up of 17 amino acids. This chain's CDR3 is CASSLGGPVGYTDTQYF. CDR3 sequence (DNA): TGTGCCAGCAGCTTGGGAGGGCCGGTGGGGTACACAGATACGCAGTATTTT.

This clone was seen a few times. The V gene is TRBV7-2, the J gene TRBJ2-1, with 7 bases lining up with TRBD1. Germline V CDR1 and CDR2: SGHTA, FQGNSA. This CDR3 contains 16 residues. V trimming: 3 bases; J trimming: 1 base; junction bases outside the gene matches: 6. The CDR3 loop is CASSLGLGQSYNEQFF. CDR3 DNA sequence: TGTGCCAGCAGCTTGGGGCTGGGACAGTCCTACAATGAGCAGTTCTTC.

In this sample, this clone turned up a few times. This chain links TRBV11-3 with TRBJ1-4, with no clear D. The CDR3 extends over 16 amino acids. Between the trimmed V and J ends, which lost 5 bases and 0 bases, there was a span of 13 bases. Germline V gene data show CDR1 as SGHNT and CDR2 as YENEEA. The DNA for the CDR3 is TGTGCCAGCAGCCCACGAAGGAGCGCAACTAATGAAAAACTGTTTTTT. The encoded protein is CASSPRRSATNEKLFF.

The chain links TRBV19 to TRBJ1-2, with D possibly being TRBD1 (6 bases). The germline V and J ends were trimmed by 2 bases and 4 bases, with 8 bases remaining between them. The CDR3 runs to 13 residues. Germline CDR1 is LNHDA and CDR2 is SQIVND (reference sequence). The CDR3 reads CASSIKGGYGYTF. The CDR3 coding sequence is TGTGCCAGTAGTATAAAAGGGGGCTATGGCTACACCTTC.

This clone came up a few times. The V gene is TRBV2, the J gene TRBJ2-3, with D unresolved. This CDR3 has 14 residues. V gave up 4 bases and J gave up 9 bases, with 17 bases separating them. The V gene's germline CDR1 is SNHLY and CDR2 FYNNEI. The CDR3 nucleotides are TGTGCCAGCAGTGTCCGACGGCCACTGGGGACGCAGTATTTT. It codes for CASSVRRPLGTQYF. Full variable domain (rest looked up from reference TRBV2 and TRBJ2-3): EPEVTQTPSHQVTQMGQEVILRCVPISNHLYFYWYRQILGQKVEFLVSFYNNEISEKSEIFDDQFSVERPDGSNFTLKIRSTKLEDSAMYFCASSVRRPLGTQYFGPGTRLTVL.

The rearrangement uses TRBV27 and TRBJ1-5; TRBD1 matches at 8 bases. In germline, CDR1 is MNHEY, CDR2 SMNVEV (reference sequence). Germline trimming cut 4 bases from V and 4 bases from J; bases unmatched to any gene: 24. The CDR3 runs to 21 residues. As DNA, the CDR3 is TGTGCCAGCAGTTCCCGCCCTCGGGCGTGGGGACAGGCAGGTGGAAATCAGCCCCAGCATTTT. This encodes CASSSRPRAWGQAGGNQPQHF.

The V gene is TRBV7-2, the J gene TRBJ1-5, with D possibly matching TRBD1 (5 bases). Trimming stripped 1 base from V and 4 bases from J, with 14 bases between. The CDR3 totals 16 residues. The germline gives CDR1 SGHTA, CDR2 FQGNSA. CDR3 bases: TGTGCCAGCAGCTTAGAATCGGGGGGTCCGAATCAGCCCCAGCATTTT. Its protein is CASSLESGGPNQPQHF.

The chain joins TRBV25-1 to TRBJ1-4; no definite D call. V gave up 2 bases and J gave up 1 base, with 2 bases separating them. This CDR3 is 13 amino acids long. Germline-derived CDR1 and CDR2 are MGHDK and SYGVNS. Here the CDR3 reads CASSERTNEKLFF. CDR3 coding DNA: TGTGCCAGCAGTGAAAGAACTAATGAAAAACTGTTTTTT.

V gene TRBV27 combines with J gene TRBJ2-3; a possible D gene is TRBD2 (6 bases). With 6 bases removed from V and 0 bases from J, the gap between germline ends came to 10 bases. The CDR3 is 14 residues long. CDR1 is MNHEY, CDR2 SMNVEV, per germline (reference sequence). The CDR3 DNA reads TGTGCCAGCAGCCAGGAGGGGAGCACAGATACGCAGTATTTT. It is translated as CASSQEGSTDTQYF.

V gene TRBV4-3 combines with J gene TRBJ2-7, with TRBD2 matching over 8 bases. Trimming at V came to 0 bases and at J to 9 bases, leaving 25 bases not matched to a gene. CDR1 is LGHNA and CDR2 is YSLEER in the germline V gene. The CDR3 runs 20 residues. CDR3 protein: CASSQDLWSGRAGGDSRQYF. CDR3 nucleotide sequence: TGCGCCAGCAGCCAAGATCTGTGGAGCGGCCGGGCCGGGGGGGATTCGAGGCAGTACTTC.

V usage is TRBV29-1 and J usage is TRBJ2-2, with D hard to call. Germline assignment: CDR1 SQVTM and CDR2 ANQGSEA. V lost 7 bases and J lost 3, with 12 bases in between. CDR3 length equals 13 residues. The CDR3 sequence is CSDSGPHTGELFF. The CDR3 coding sequence is TGCAGCGATTCCGGGCCTCACACCGGGGAGCTGTTTTTT.

This clone was counted a few times. This chain connects TRBV10-3 to TRBJ1-2; D may be TRBD1 (5 bases). This CDR3 spans 15 amino acids. Germline V gene sequence: CDR1 ENHRY, CDR2 SYGVKD. V lost 2 bases and J 8 bases, leaving 18 bases between the germline ends. The CDR3 DNA follows: TGTGCCATCAGTGAGCCCTTGGCAGGGCAGGAGGGCTACACCTTC. Protein: CAISEPLAGQEGYTF.

The chain uses TRBV5-5 and TRBJ2-3, with 9 bases identical to TRBD1. Germline V gives CDR1 SGHKS, CDR2 YYEKEE (reference sequence). Losses at the gene ends were 4 bases for V and 4 bases for J; bases not matched to a gene: 10. The CDR3 is made up of 16 amino acids. The CDR3 spells CASSHLTGGWADTQYF. The CDR3 nucleotides read TGTGCCAGCAGCCACTTAACAGGGGGCTGGGCAGATACGCAGTATTTT.

Remarks on this clone: A junction end diverges from the germline sequence, so it may reflect a read error. J is TRBJ2-1 and V is TRBV5-6, with TRBD2 identical over 8 bases. Germline V gene data show CDR1 as SGHDT and CDR2 as YYEEEE. The CDR3 is 16 residues long. In DNA form, the CDR3 reads TGTGCCAGCAGCGAGGAACTAGCGGTTTCTTACAATGAGCGGTTCTTC. This codes for CASSEELAVSYNERFF.

V gene TRBV7-2 combines with J gene TRBJ2-5, with 8 bases matching TRBD1. In germline, CDR1 is SGHTA, CDR2 FQGNSA. V gave up 4 bases and J gave up 7 bases; unmatched junction bases: 8. There are 14 residues in the CDR3. DNA of the CDR3: TGTGCCAGCAGCTCGCAGGGGGCAGATGGGACCCAGTACTTC. Protein: CASSSQGADGTQYF. The full variable domain, completed using reference TRBV7-2 and TRBJ2-5, is GAGVSQSPSNKVTEKGKDVELRCDPISGHTALYWYRQSLGQGLEFLIYFQGNSAPDKSGLPSDRFSAERTGGSVSTLTIQRTQQEDSAVYLCASSSQGADGTQYFGPGTRLLVL.

The table lists this clone with a few counts. This same CDR3 is encoded by further DNA sequences in the sample. The V gene is TRBV27, the J gene TRBJ2-3; 8 bases align to TRBD1. CDR1 is MNHEY, CDR2 SMNVEV, per germline (reference sequence). The CDR3 length is 14 residues. V dropped 6 bases and J dropped 2; count of bases not matched to a gene: 4. CDR3 coding DNA: TGTGCCAGCAGCAGGGGGCGCTTCACAGATACGCAGTATTTT. Its protein product is CASSRGRFTDTQYF.

A few counts support this clone. This chain joins TRBV4-1 and TRBJ2-1, with D perhaps matching TRBD2 (6 bases). CDR1 is MGHRA, CDR2 YSYEKL, per germline. The V gene lost 0 bases and the J gene lost 5 bases, with 11 bases spanning the gap. The CDR3 is 15 amino acids. The CDR3 DNA reads TGCGCCAGCAGCCAAGATGGTCTAGCGAACAATGAGCAGTTCTTC. It is translated as CASSQDGLANNEQFF.

The chain is built from TRBV18 and TRBJ2-7, with 8 bases that match TRBD1. CDR3 size: 14 residues. The germline CDR1 and CDR2 sequences are KGHSH and LQKENI. The J segment lost 4 bases and the V segment lost 5 bases, leaving 7 bases of the junction unmatched. The CDR3 sequence is CASSYGTGTYEQYF. In DNA, the CDR3 is TGTGCCAGCTCATACGGGACAGGAACGTACGAGCAGTACTTC.

V and J are TRBV9 and TRBJ2-5; weak D call: TRBD1 (5 bases). V was clipped by 5 bases and J by 8 bases, with 13 bases between them. The CDR3 spans 12 residues. Germline CDR1 is SGDLS and CDR2 is YYNGEE. The CDR3 loop reads CASSYEGETQYF. As DNA, the CDR3 is TGTGCCAGCAGTTATGAAGGGGAAACCCAGTACTTC.

The V and J genes are TRBV7-3 and TRBJ1-2; tentative D call: TRBD1 (6 bases). CDR1 SGHTA and CDR2 FQGTGA come from the germline V gene. The V and J ends lost 2 bases and 8 bases respectively, with 12 bases between them. The CDR3 has 13 amino acids. DNA for the CDR3: TGTGCCAGCAGCTTACTGGGCAGGGGCGGCTACACCTTC. Translating gives CASSLLGRGGYTF.

The chain carries TRBV18 and TRBJ1-5; D gene ambiguous. Per the germline V gene, CDR1 is KGHSH and CDR2 is LQKENI. Trimming took off 3 bases at V and 6 bases at J, with 15 bases between the two ends. This CDR3 contains 15 residues. DNA for the CDR3: TGTGCCAGCTCACCCACCGCGAGCCCTGGTCAGCCCCAGCATTTT. This translates into CASSPTASPGQPQHF.